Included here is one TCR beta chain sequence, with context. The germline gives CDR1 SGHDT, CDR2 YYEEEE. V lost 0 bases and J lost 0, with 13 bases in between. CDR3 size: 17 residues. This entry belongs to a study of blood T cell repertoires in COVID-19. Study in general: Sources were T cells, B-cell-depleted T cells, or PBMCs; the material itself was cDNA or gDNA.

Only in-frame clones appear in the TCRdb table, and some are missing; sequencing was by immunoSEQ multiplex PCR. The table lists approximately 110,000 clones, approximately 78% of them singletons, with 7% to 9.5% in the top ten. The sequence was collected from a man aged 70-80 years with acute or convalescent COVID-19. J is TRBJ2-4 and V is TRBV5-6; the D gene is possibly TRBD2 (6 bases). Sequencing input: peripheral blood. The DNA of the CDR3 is TGTGCCAGCAGCTTGGTCGGGGGTCGGGGAGCCAAAAACATTCAGTACTTC. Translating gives CASSLVGGRGAKNIQYF.